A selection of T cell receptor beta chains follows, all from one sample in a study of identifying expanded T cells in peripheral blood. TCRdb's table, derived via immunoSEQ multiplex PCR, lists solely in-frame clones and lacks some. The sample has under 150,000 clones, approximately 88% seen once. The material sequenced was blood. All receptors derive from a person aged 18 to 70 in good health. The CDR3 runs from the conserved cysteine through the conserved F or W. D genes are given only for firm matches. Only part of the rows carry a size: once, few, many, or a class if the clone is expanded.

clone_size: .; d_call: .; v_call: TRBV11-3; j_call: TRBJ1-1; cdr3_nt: TGTGCCAGCAGCCCCACCCAGGGGAGAAGCGTTGCTTTCTTT; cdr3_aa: CASSPTQGRSVAFF
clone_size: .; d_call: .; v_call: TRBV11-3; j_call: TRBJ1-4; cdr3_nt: TGTGCCAGCAGCTTAAGGCCGGGACAACTCGGAAAACTGTTTTTT; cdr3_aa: CASSLRPGQLGKLFF
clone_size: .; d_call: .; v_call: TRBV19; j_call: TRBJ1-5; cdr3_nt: TGTGCCAGTAGTGATCGGGGTCCTCAGTCCCATCAGCCCCAGCATTTT; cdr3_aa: CASSDRGPQSHQPQHF
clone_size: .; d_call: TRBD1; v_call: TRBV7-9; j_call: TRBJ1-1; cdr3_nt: TGTGCCAGCAGCTCAAAGGGGACAGGGGACACTGAAGCTTTCTTT; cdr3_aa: CASSSKGTGDTEAFF
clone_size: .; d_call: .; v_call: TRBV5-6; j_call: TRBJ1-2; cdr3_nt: TGTGCCAGCAGCTTGTTAGGACTTCGGGGCTACACCTTC; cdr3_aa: CASSLLGLRGYTF
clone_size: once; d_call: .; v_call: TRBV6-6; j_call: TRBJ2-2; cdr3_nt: TGTGCCAGCAGCGACCGGGGGGCTGCGAACACCGGGGAGCTGTTTTTT; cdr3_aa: CASSDRGAANTGELFF
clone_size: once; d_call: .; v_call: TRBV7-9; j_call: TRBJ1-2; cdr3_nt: TGTGCCAGCAGTTCAGGGGTATCCTATGGCTACACCTTC; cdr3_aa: CASSSGVSYGYTF
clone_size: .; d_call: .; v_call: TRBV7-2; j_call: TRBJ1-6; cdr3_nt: TGTGCCAGCAGCTTAGGCAGGGAGAAACCCCTCCACTTT; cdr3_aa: CASSLGREKPLHF
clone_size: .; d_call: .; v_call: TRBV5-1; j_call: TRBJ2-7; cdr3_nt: TGCGCCAGCAGAGTGGACAACTACGAGCAGTACTTC; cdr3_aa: CASRVDNYEQYF
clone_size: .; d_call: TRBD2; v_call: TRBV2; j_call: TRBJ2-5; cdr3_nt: TGTGCCAGCACCAGAGAGGTGGGGCGGGAGCTGGAGACCCAGTACTTC; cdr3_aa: CASTREVGRELETQYF
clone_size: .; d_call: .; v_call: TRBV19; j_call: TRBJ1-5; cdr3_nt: TGTGCCAGTAGAAGTCGTCAAGCACTCACGGATCAGCCCCAGCATTTT; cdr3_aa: CASRSRQALTDQPQHF
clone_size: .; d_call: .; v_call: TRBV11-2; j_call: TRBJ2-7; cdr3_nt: TGTGCCAGCAGCACGACAGACTACTACGAGCAGTACTTC; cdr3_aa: CASSTTDYYEQYF
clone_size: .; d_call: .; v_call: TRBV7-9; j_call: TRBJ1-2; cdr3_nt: TGTGCCAGCAGCAACATTTACGGTCGGGGGTATGGCTACACCTTC; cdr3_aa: CASSNIYGRGYGYTF
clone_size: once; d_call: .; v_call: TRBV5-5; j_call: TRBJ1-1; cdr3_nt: TGTGCCAGCAGCTTCCGGCAACACACTGAAGCTTTCTTT; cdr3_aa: CASSFRQHTEAFF
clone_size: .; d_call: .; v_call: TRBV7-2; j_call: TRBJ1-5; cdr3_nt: TGTGCCAGCAGCTCCCGTGGCAATCAGCCCCAGCATTTT; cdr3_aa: CASSSRGNQPQHF
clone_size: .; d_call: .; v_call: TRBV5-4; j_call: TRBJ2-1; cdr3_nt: TGTGCCAGCAGCATAGGGACTCACGTCGGCAATGAGCAGTTCTTC; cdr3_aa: CASSIGTHVGNEQFF
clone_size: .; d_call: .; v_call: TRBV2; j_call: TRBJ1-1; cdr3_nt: TGTGCCAGCAGTACCTTTGGGAACACTGAAGCTTTCTTT; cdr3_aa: CASSTFGNTEAFF